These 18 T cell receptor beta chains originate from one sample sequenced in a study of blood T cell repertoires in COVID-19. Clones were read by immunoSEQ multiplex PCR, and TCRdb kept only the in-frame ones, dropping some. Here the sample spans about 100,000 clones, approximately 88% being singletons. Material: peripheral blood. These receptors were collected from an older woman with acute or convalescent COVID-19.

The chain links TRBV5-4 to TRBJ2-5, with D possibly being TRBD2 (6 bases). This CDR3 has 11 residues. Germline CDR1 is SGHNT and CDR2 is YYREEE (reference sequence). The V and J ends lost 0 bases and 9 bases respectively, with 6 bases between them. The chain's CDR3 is CASSLGGAQYF. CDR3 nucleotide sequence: TGTGCCAGCAGCTTGGGGGGGGCCCAGTACTTC.

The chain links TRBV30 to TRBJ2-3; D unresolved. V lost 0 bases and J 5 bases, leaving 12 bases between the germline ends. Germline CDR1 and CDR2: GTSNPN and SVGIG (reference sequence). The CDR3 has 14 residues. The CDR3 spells CAWSVNAGGDTQYF. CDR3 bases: TGTGCCTGGAGTGTCAATGCCGGCGGAGATACGCAGTATTTT. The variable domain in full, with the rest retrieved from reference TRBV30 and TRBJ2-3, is SQTIHQWPATLVQPVGSPLSLECTVEGTSNPNLYWYRQAAGRGLQLLFYSVGIGQISSEVPQNLSASRPQDRQFILSSKKLLLSDSGFYLCAWSVNAGGDTQYFGPGTRLTVL.

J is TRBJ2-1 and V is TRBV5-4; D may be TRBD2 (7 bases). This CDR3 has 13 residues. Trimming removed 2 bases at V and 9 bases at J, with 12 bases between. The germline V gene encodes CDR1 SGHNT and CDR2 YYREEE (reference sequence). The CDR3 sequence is CASSLGGAGEQFF. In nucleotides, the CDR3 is TGTGCCAGCAGCTTAGGGGGGGCCGGTGAGCAGTTCTTC.

The CDR3 sequence is CASSLGQNTEAFF. The CDR3 nucleotides are TGTGCCAGCAGCTTGGGACAGAACACTGAAGCTTTCTTT. This sequence joins TRBV11-2 and TRBJ1-1, with a possible D match to TRBD1 (6 bases). The V gene lost 3 bases and the J gene lost 1 base, with 6 bases spanning the gap. This CDR3 has 13 residues. CDR1 SGHAT and CDR2 FQNNGV come from the germline V gene. Variable domain in full (rest from reference TRBV11-2 and TRBJ1-1): EAGVAQSPRYKIIEKRQSVAFWCNPISGHATLYWYQQILGQGPKLLIQFQNNGVVDDSQLPKDRFSAERLKGVDSTLKIQPAKLEDSAVYLCASSLGQNTEAFFGQGTRLTVV.

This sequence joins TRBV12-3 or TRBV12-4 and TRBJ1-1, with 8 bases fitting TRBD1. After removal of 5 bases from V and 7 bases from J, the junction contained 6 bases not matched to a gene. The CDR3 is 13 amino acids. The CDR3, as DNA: TGTGCCAGCAGTCGACGACAGGGGAATGAAGCTTTCTTT. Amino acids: CASSRRQGNEAFF.

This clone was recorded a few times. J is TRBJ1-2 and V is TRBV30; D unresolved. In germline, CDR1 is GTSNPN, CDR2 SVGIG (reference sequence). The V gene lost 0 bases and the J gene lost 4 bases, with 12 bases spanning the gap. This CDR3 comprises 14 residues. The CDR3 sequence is CAWSVHAGGYGYTF. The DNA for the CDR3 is TGTGCCTGGAGTGTACATGCGGGTGGCTATGGCTACACCTTC.

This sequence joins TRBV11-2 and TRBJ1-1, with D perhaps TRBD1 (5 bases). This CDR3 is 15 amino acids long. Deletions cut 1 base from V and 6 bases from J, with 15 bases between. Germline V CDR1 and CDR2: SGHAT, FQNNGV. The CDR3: CASSLVGRVRPEAFF. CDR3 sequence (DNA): TGTGCCAGCAGCTTAGTGGGCAGGGTTCGGCCTGAAGCTTTCTTT. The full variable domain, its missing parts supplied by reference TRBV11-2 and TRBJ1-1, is EAGVAQSPRYKIIEKRQSVAFWCNPISGHATLYWYQQILGQGPKLLIQFQNNGVVDDSQLPKDRFSAERLKGVDSTLKIQPAKLEDSAVYLCASSLVGRVRPEAFFGQGTRLTVV.

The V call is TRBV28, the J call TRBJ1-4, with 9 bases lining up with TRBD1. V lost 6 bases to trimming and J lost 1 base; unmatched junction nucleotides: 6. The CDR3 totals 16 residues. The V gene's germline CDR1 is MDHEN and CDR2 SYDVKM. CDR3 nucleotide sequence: TGTGCCAGCAGCACCCGGGACAGGGTAACTAATGAAAAACTGTTTTTT. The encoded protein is CASSTRDRVTNEKLFF.

Here the CDR3 DNA reads TGTGCCAGCAGTGAAGAGGGGAGGCAGCCCCAGCATTTT. It specifies CASSEEGRQPQHF. The chain carries TRBV2 and TRBJ1-5; a possible D gene is TRBD1 (5 bases). Trimming removed 1 base from V and 7 bases from J, with 8 bases in between. In germline, CDR1 is SNHLY, CDR2 FYNNEI. CDR3 length: 13 amino acids. Drawing the rest from reference TRBV2 and TRBJ1-5, the complete variable domain is EPEVTQTPSHQVTQMGQEVILRCVPISNHLYFYWYRQILGQKVEFLVSFYNNEISEKSEIFDDQFSVERPDGSNFTLKIRSTKLEDSAMYFCASSEEGRQPQHFGDGTRLSIL.

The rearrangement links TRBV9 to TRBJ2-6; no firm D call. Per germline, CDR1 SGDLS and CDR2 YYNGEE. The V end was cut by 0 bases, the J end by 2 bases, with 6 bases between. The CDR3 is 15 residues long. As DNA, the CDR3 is TGTGCCAGCAGCGTAGCCGCAGCTGGGGCCAACGTCCTGACTTTC. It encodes CASSVAAAGANVLTF.

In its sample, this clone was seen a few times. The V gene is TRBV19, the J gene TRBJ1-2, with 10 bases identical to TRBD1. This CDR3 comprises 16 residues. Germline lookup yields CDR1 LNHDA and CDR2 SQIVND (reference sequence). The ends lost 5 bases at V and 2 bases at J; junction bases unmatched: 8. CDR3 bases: TGTGCCAGTAGTGCACTAGGGGACAGGGGAAACTATGGCTACACCTTC. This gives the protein CASSALGDRGNYGYTF.

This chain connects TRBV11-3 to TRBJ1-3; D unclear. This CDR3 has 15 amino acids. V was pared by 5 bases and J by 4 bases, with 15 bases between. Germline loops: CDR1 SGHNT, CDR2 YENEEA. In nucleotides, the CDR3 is TGTGCCAGCAGCCCCCCTGAGAGGGCAGGAAACACCATATATTTT. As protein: CASSPPERAGNTIYF.

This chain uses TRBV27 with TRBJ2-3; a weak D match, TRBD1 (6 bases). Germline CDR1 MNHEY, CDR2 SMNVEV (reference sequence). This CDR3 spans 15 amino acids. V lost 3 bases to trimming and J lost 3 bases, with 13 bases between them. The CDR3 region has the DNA TGTGCCAGCAGTTTGAGGGACACCAGGACAGATACGCAGTATTTT. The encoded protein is CASSLRDTRTDTQYF.

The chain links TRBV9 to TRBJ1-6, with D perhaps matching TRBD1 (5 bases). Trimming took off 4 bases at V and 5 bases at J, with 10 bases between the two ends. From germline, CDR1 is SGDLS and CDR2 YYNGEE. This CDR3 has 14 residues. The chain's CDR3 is CASSPGLNNSPLHF. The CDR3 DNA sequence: TGTGCCAGCAGCCCGGGACTTAATAATTCACCCCTCCACTTT.

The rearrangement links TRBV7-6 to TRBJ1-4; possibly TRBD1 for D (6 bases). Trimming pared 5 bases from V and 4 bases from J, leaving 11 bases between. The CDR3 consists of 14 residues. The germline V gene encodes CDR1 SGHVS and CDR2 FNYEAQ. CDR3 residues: CASSTLGGNEKLFF. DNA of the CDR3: TGTGCCAGCAGCACCTTAGGGGGTAATGAAAAACTGTTTTTT.

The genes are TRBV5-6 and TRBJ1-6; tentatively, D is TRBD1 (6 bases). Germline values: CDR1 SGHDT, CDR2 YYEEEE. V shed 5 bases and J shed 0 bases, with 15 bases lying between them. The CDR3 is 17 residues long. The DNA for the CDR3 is TGTGCCAGCAGGCGATACAGGGAGTACTCCTATAATTCACCCCTCCACTTT. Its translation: CASRRYREYSYNSPLHF.

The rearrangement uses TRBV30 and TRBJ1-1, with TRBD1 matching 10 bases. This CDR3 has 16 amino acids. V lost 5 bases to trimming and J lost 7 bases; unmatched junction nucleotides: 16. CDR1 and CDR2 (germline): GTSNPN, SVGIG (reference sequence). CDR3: CAWDPGQGLLSHEAFF. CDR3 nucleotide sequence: TGTGCCTGGGACCCGGGACAGGGGCTTCTATCCCATGAAGCTTTCTTT.

This CDR3 reads CASSPSDRGSGNTIYF. DNA for the CDR3: TGTGCCAGCAGCCCCTCGGACAGAGGCTCTGGAAACACCATATATTTT. V is TRBV11-2 and J is TRBJ1-3; D is possibly TRBD1 (6 bases). This CDR3 is built from 16 residues. CDR1 SGHAT and CDR2 FQNNGV come from the germline V gene. The germline V and J ends were trimmed by 5 bases and 0 bases, with 14 bases remaining between them. Looking up the rest from reference TRBV11-2 and TRBJ1-3 gives the full variable domain: EAGVAQSPRYKIIEKRQSVAFWCNPISGHATLYWYQQILGQGPKLLIQFQNNGVVDDSQLPKDRFSAERLKGVDSTLKIQPAKLEDSAVYLCASSPSDRGSGNTIYFGEGSWLTVV.